Shown below are 27 T cell receptor beta chains from a single sample sequenced in a study of neurological immune-mediated disorders. TCRdb analysed the 5' RACE reads with MiXCR anew, one entry per CDR3 protein. The sample holds about 3,900 distinct CDR3 sequences; about 33% are singletons and the top ten take roughly two fifths. The sequenced sample consisted of CD8+ T cells from blood. The receptors here all came from a man in his fifties or sixties with HTLV-1-associated myelopathy (HAM/TSP).

This clonotype was seen at least ten times. The V and J genes are TRBV9 and TRBJ2-1; TRBD2 aligns across 7 bases. The CDR3 spans 15 residues. Germline V gives CDR1 SGDLS, CDR2 YYNGEE. After removal of 4 bases from V and 3 bases from J, the junction contained 7 bases not matched to a gene. CDR3 sequence reads: CASSPGTTSYNEQFF. Written as DNA, the CDR3 is TGTGCCAGCAGCCCCGGGACTACGAGCTACAATGAGCAGTTCTTC. The entire variable domain, with the rest obtained from reference TRBV9 and TRBJ2-1, is as follows: DSGVTQTPKHLITATGQRVTLRCSPRSGDLSVYWYQQSLDQGLQFLIQYYNGEERAKGNILERFSAQQFPDLHSELNLSSLELGDSALYFCASSPGTTSYNEQFFGPGTRLTVL.

This clonotype appeared many times. The chain joins TRBV20-1 to TRBJ2-1; D remains ambiguous. This CDR3 comprises 14 residues. Germline V gene sequence: CDR1 DFQATT, CDR2 SNEGSKA (reference sequence). V lost 7 bases and J lost 0, with 13 bases in between. CDR3 DNA: TGCAGTGGGGAAAACCCGAGCTCCTACAATGAGCAGTTCTTC. It yields the protein CSGENPSSYNEQFF.

The chain joins TRBV5-1 to TRBJ1-1; no clear D. The CDR3 is 14 amino acids. Germline V gene sequence: CDR1 SGHRS, CDR2 YFSETQ. The V and J ends lost 5 bases and 0 bases respectively, with 11 bases between them. In DNA form, the CDR3 reads TGCGCCAGCAGAGTAGGGTGGTTGAACACTGAAGCTTTCTTT. It encodes CASRVGWLNTEAFF.

This clonotype is medium-sized by share. DNA for the CDR3: TGCAGTGTCTACGCCTCGAGCTCCTACAATGAGCAGTTCTTC. Amino acids: CSVYASSSYNEQFF. The V call is TRBV20-1, the J call TRBJ2-1; D unclear. Germline values: CDR1 DFQATT, CDR2 SNEGSKA (reference sequence). The CDR3 is 14 residues long. Trimming stripped 7 bases from V and 0 bases from J, with 13 bases between.

This clonotype is termed medium-sized. This chain links TRBV6-5 with TRBJ1-1; D not resolved. The CDR3 spans 15 residues. V shed 2 bases and J shed 5 bases, with 15 bases lying between them. Germline CDR1 MNHEY, CDR2 SVGAGI. The CDR3 loop reads CASSYDWTQRTEAFF. DNA of the CDR3: TGTGCCAGCAGTTACGACTGGACTCAAAGGACTGAAGCTTTCTTT.

Within the sample, this clonotype is medium-sized. This sequence joins TRBV5-1 and TRBJ2-1, with D unclear. The ends were cut back, 3 bases at V and 0 bases at J, with 22 bases in the middle. The CDR3 runs to 19 residues. CDR1 is SGHRS, CDR2 YFSETQ, per germline. CDR3 bases: TGCGCCAGCAGCTCTCCACCGCCCCTAATACAAAGCTCCTACAATGAGCAGTTCTTC. It translates to CASSSPPPLIQSSYNEQFF.

Sample share makes this clonotype medium-sized. The J gene is TRBJ2-5, the V gene TRBV27, with 12 nucleotides matching TRBD2. Germline CDR1 is MNHEY and CDR2 is SMNVEV (reference sequence). J lost 5 bases, V lost 7 bases, and 11 bases had no gene match. This CDR3 is built from 16 residues. The CDR3 DNA sequence: TGTGCCAGCACCCCGGGGGCTAGCGGGGGGGCGGAGACCCAGTACTTC. Encoded protein: CASTPGASGGAETQYF.

This clonotype has ten or more counts. The chain recombines TRBV7-8 with TRBJ2-7; the match to TRBD2 covers 14 bases. V dropped 5 bases and J dropped 9; count of bases not matched to a gene: 9. CDR3 length: 15 residues. Germline lookup yields CDR1 SGHVS and CDR2 FQNEAQ. CDR3 protein: CASSQRPGTSGGQYF. The CDR3 bases are TGTGCCAGCAGCCAACGACCCGGGACTAGCGGGGGGCAGTACTTC. Variable domain in full (rest from reference TRBV7-8 and TRBJ2-7): GAGVSQSPRYKVAKRGQDVALRCDPISGHVSLFWYQQALGQGPEFLTYFQNEAQLDKSGLPSDRFFAERPEGSVSTLKIQRTQQEDSAVYLCASSQRPGTSGGQYFGPGTRLTVT.

The genes are TRBV3-1 and TRBJ2-1; D possibly corresponds to TRBD2 (6 bases). CDR1 is LGHDT and CDR2 is YNNKEL in the germline V gene (reference sequence). Trimming pared 1 base from V and 8 bases from J, leaving 15 bases between. The CDR3 totals 15 residues. DNA for the CDR3: TGTGCCAGCAGCCAAGGTCGCGGGACGGCGGATGAGCAGTTCTTC. Translation: CASSQGRGTADEQFF.

This clonotype showed up just once. J is TRBJ1-5 and V is TRBV7-2; TRBD1 aligns across 7 bases. The germline V gene encodes CDR1 SGHTA and CDR2 FQGNSA. This CDR3 is built from 17 residues. The junction had 16 bases not matched to a gene; V was cut back by 5 bases and J by 6 bases. CDR3 loop: CASSLTTKNRGVQPQHF. CDR3 nucleotide sequence: TGTGCCAGCAGCCTTACCACAAAAAACAGGGGAGTTCAGCCCCAGCATTTT.

There are many counts of this clonotype. The chain recombines TRBV20-1 with TRBJ2-1; TRBD2 matches 10 bases. The germline CDR1 and CDR2 sequences are DFQATT and SNEGSKA (reference sequence). Losses at the gene ends were 5 bases for V and 5 bases for J; bases not matched to a gene: 12. The CDR3 sequence is 16 residues long. The CDR3 sequence is CSAGVLRTSGNNEQFF. The DNA for the CDR3 is TGCAGTGCTGGTGTTTTAAGGACTAGCGGAAACAATGAGCAGTTCTTC.

This clonotype was observed at least ten times. The CDR3 DNA is TGTGCGAGCGGAGGAAACTATGGCTACACCTTC. Protein: CASGGNYGYTF. The rearrangement joins TRBV7-9 to TRBJ1-2; D gene uncertain. CDR1 and CDR2 (germline): SEHNR, FQNEAQ (reference sequence). CDR3 size: 11 residues.

The CDR3 DNA reads TGTGCCAGCTCCCCCGATCGGTACGAGCAGTACTTC. This encodes CASSPDRYEQYF. The chain combines TRBV18 with TRBJ2-7; D unclear. The germline V and J ends were trimmed by 6 bases and 4 bases, with 10 bases remaining between them. Germline lookup yields CDR1 KGHSH and CDR2 LQKENI. The CDR3 consists of 12 residues.

This clonotype was observed many times. The J gene is TRBJ2-3, the V gene TRBV20-1, with a tentative D call TRBD2 (5 bases). The CDR3 spans 15 residues. CDR1 is DFQATT and CDR2 is SNEGSKA in the germline V gene (reference sequence). V was pared by 1 base and J by 5 bases, with 16 bases between. CDR3 sequence (DNA): TGCAGTGCTAGAGGACGAGCGGAGGCGCGAGATACGCAGTATTTT. It codes for CSARGRAEARDTQYF.

This clonotype was observed once. The chain links TRBV6-2 or TRBV6-3 to TRBJ2-1; 9 bases align to TRBD1. The CDR3 runs to 15 residues. Unmatched junction bases numbered 11, after V lost 5 bases and J lost 9 bases. Germline lookup yields CDR1 MNHEY and CDR2 SVGEGT. The CDR3 here is CASSPLRTGVSEQFF. CDR3 in DNA: TGTGCCAGCAGTCCCCTTCGGACAGGGGTTAGTGAGCAGTTCTTC.

There are many counts of this clonotype. This chain links TRBV4-1 with TRBJ2-1; perhaps TRBD1 as D (5 bases). The CDR3 loop spans 19 amino acids. Trimming left V 4 bases short and J 0 bases short, with 22 bases between. Germline assignment: CDR1 MGHRA and CDR2 YSYEKL. The CDR3 nucleotides are TGCGCCAGCAGCCCCACCCCAAGACAGCACACGAGCTCCTACAATGAGCAGTTCTTC. It yields the protein CASSPTPRQHTSSYNEQFF.

The chain has TRBV19 and TRBJ1-5, with TRBD1 matching over 8 bases. Germline CDR1 is LNHDA and CDR2 is SQIVND (reference sequence). J gave up 2 bases and V 5 bases, and 14 bases lay outside the gene matches. The CDR3 consists of 18 residues. The DNA of the CDR3 is TGTGCCAGTAGTCCCCCGGGACAGGACTATGGGGGCAATCAGCCCCAGCATTTT. Residues: CASSPPGQDYGGNQPQHF. The variable domain in full, with the rest retrieved from reference TRBV19 and TRBJ1-5, is DGGITQSPKYLFRKEGQNVTLSCEQNLNHDAMYWYRQDPGQGLRLIYYSQIVNDFQKGDIAEGYSVSREKKESFPLTVTSAQKNPTAFYLCASSPPGQDYGGNQPQHFGDGTRLSIL.

This clonotype is large by share. J is TRBJ1-1 and V is TRBV7-9; 9 nucleotides agree with TRBD1. Per germline, CDR1 SEHNR and CDR2 FQNEAQ (reference sequence). CDR3 size: 15 residues. The trim removed 1 base at V and 4 bases at J, leaving 4 bases unmatched. The chain's CDR3 is CASSLGGTGFTEAFF. The CDR3 coding sequence is TGTGCCAGCAGCTTAGGTGGGACAGGGTTCACTGAAGCTTTCTTT.

In its sample, this clonotype is medium-sized (0.01 to 0.1%). The chain carries TRBV5-1 and TRBJ2-2; D is undetermined. CDR3 length equals 12 residues. Germline V gene lookup returns CDR1 SGHRS and CDR2 YFSETQ. With 7 bases removed from V and 1 base from J, the gap between germline ends came to 5 bases. DNA for the CDR3: TGCGCCAGCCTGATGAACACCGGGGAGCTGTTTTTT. Its translation is CASLMNTGELFF.

This clonotype was counted many times. The rearrangement joins TRBV12-3 or TRBV12-4 to TRBJ2-7; 8 bases map to TRBD2. The CDR3 loop spans 15 amino acids. Trimming cost V 2 bases and J 6 bases; bases outside gene matches: 9. This CDR3 is CASSLRREGGFEQYF. CDR3 DNA: TGTGCCAGCAGTTTACGACGGGAGGGGGGTTTCGAGCAGTACTTC.

This clonotype is classed as medium-sized. The V and J genes are TRBV2 and TRBJ1-4, with TRBD1 identical over 11 bases. Germline V CDR1 and CDR2: SNHLY, FYNNEI. V gave up 7 bases and J gave up 8 bases; unmatched junction bases: 6. The CDR3 sequence is 14 residues long. The CDR3 region is CASTGTGGDEKLFF. The CDR3 DNA reads as TGTGCCAGCACTGGGACAGGGGGAGACGAAAAACTGTTTTTT.

This clonotype was detected many times. J is TRBJ1-4 and V is TRBV5-1; D not certain. V lost 4 bases and J lost 8, with 15 bases in between. Germline lookup yields CDR1 SGHRS and CDR2 YFSETQ. CDR3 length equals 14 residues. Written as DNA, the CDR3 is TGCGCCAGCAGCCCCACCTGGAATCACGAAAAACTGTTTTTT. Translation: CASSPTWNHEKLFF.

This chain links TRBV7-9 with TRBJ2-2; D remains unclear. CDR1 and CDR2 from the germline V gene are SEHNR and FQNEAQ (reference sequence). The V and J ends lost 5 bases and 8 bases respectively, with 12 bases between them. The CDR3 contains 13 residues. Here the CDR3 reads CASSIRTIGELFF. The CDR3 nucleotides read TGTGCCAGCAGCATAAGGACGATAGGGGAGCTGTTTTTT.

The chain is built from TRBV20-1 and TRBJ2-1, with TRBD1 as a possible D gene (7 bases). V lost 5 bases, J lost 5 bases, and 19 bases lay in between. The CDR3 covers 15 residues. Looked up from germline, CDR1 is DFQATT and CDR2 is SNEGSKA (reference sequence). The CDR3 coding sequence is TGCAGTGCTGGAAAGGGGGCGGAGGGGGACAATGAGCAGTTCTTC. The encoded protein is CSAGKGAEGDNEQFF.

This sequence joins TRBV5-6 and TRBJ2-3; maybe TRBD2 (5 bases). The CDR3 covers 13 residues. From germline, CDR1 is SGHDT and CDR2 YYEEEE. V was trimmed by 1 base and J by 4 bases, leaving 7 bases between them. The CDR3 region is CASSLWGADTQYF. The CDR3 DNA is TGTGCCAGCAGCTTGTGGGGAGCAGATACGCAGTATTTT.

This chain joins TRBV7-9 and TRBJ2-2; D possibly corresponds to TRBD2 (5 bases). The CDR3 spans 13 residues. Looked up from germline, CDR1 is SEHNR and CDR2 is FQNEAQ (reference sequence). CDR3 sequence reads: CVTPPQRVGELFF. As DNA, the CDR3 is TGTGTCACCCCGCCGCAGAGGGTTGGGGAGCTGTTTTTT.

This clonotype has a count of ten or more. This chain connects TRBV7-9 to TRBJ1-1, with D unclear. This CDR3 region has 13 residues. Germline lookup yields CDR1 SEHNR and CDR2 FQNEAQ (reference sequence). The ends were cut back, 6 bases at V and 6 bases at J, with 14 bases in the middle. The CDR3 bases are TGTGCCAGCAGACCAAACCGAGTTCCTGAAGCTTTCTTT. It specifies CASRPNRVPEAFF.